These 15 T cell receptor beta chains were all obtained from the same sample, sequenced in a study of shared clonotypes between healthy human individuals. TCRdb's copy holds only in-frame clones and misses some; the assay was immunoSEQ multiplex PCR. The sample contains over 1.4 million clones, about 96% of which appear only once. The sample was naive CD4+ T cells sorted from blood. Subset meaning: CD45RA+ positively selected. Receptor source: a man aged 25 to 40 in good health.

V usage is TRBV27 and J usage is TRBJ2-7; tentatively, D is TRBD1 (6 bases). Germline CDR1 reads MNHEY; CDR2 reads SMNVEV (reference sequence). The CDR3 is 13 residues long. Trimming left V 5 bases short and J 2 bases short, with 10 bases between. This chain's CDR3 is CASSRQVTYEQYF. DNA of the CDR3: TGTGCCAGCAGTCGACAGGTTACCTACGAGCAGTACTTC.

The V call is TRBV4-1, the J call TRBJ1-2, with 8 bases that match TRBD1. The CDR3 extends over 14 amino acids. V gave up 4 bases and J gave up 2 bases; unmatched junction bases: 3. Germline values: CDR1 MGHRA, CDR2 YSYEKL. CDR3 residues: CASSLRTGNYGYTF. The CDR3 DNA is TGCGCCAGCAGCCTCCGGACAGGGAACTATGGCTACACCTTC.

This sequence joins TRBV9 and TRBJ1-2, with 7 bases matching TRBD1. Germline values: CDR1 SGDLS, CDR2 YYNGEE. This CDR3 has 14 residues. With 4 bases clipped from V and 8 bases from J, the junction kept 11 bases outside the gene matches. In DNA, the CDR3 is TGTGCCAGCAGCAAAGACAGGGTTACGACGGGCTACACCTTC. Amino acid sequence: CASSKDRVTTGYTF.

The rearrangement joins TRBV6-5 to TRBJ2-7; tentatively, D is TRBD1 (5 bases). The V gene lost 6 bases and the J gene lost 4 bases, with 16 bases spanning the gap. The CDR3 is 14 amino acids. The V gene's germline CDR1 is MNHEY and CDR2 SVGAGI. The CDR3 coding sequence is TGTGCCAGCAGGGCAATTCAGGGCCCTTACGAGCAGTACTTC. This sequence encodes CASRAIQGPYEQYF.

The chain uses TRBV7-9 and TRBJ1-1, with 9 bases identical to TRBD1. V shed 5 bases, J shed 0 bases, and the junction held 13 bases outside the gene matches. Germline assignment: CDR1 SEHNR and CDR2 FQNEAQ (reference sequence). This CDR3 contains 18 residues. The CDR3 reads CASSPIGDRAPLNTEAFF. CDR3 DNA: TGTGCCAGCAGCCCTATCGGGGACAGGGCCCCTTTGAACACTGAAGCTTTCTTT. The variable domain in full, with the rest retrieved from reference TRBV7-9 and TRBJ1-1, is DTGVSQNPRHKITKRGQNVTFRCDPISEHNRLYWYRQTLGQGPEFLTYFQNEAQLEKSRLLSDRFSAERPKGSFSTLEIQRTEQGDSAMYLCASSPIGDRAPLNTEAFFGQGTRLTVV.

The chain recombines TRBV9 with TRBJ2-5; D could derive from TRBD1 or TRBD2 (5 bases each). Germline V gives CDR1 SGDLS, CDR2 YYNGEE. V lost 4 bases, J lost 3 bases, and 16 bases lay in between. The CDR3 is 15 amino acids. CDR3 coding DNA: TGTGCCAGCAGCCCTCGTCGGGGCCTTGAAGAGACCCAGTACTTC. This codes for CASSPRRGLEETQYF.

The chain uses TRBV15 and TRBJ2-3; 7 bases match TRBD2. Germline-derived CDR1 and CDR2 are LNHNV and YYDKDF (reference sequence). The CDR3 has 15 residues. V lost 0 bases and J lost 5; bases outside the gene matches: 5. The CDR3 protein is CATSRDAGVGDTQYF. Here the CDR3 DNA reads TGTGCCACCAGCAGAGATGCGGGAGTGGGAGATACGCAGTATTTT.

The rearrangement uses TRBV19 and TRBJ2-1; TRBD2 aligns across 12 bases. The germline CDR1 and CDR2 sequences are LNHDA and SQIVND (reference sequence). V dropped 3 bases and J dropped 2; count of bases not matched to a gene: 5. This CDR3 is 17 amino acids long. CDR3 coding DNA: TGTGCCAGTAGTATCCGACTAGCGGGGGCGGCCTACAATGAGCAGTTCTTC. Its translation: CASSIRLAGAAYNEQFF.

The V gene is TRBV27, the J gene TRBJ2-1; D may match TRBD1 or TRBD2 (5 bases each). Between the trimmed V and J ends, which lost 6 bases and 9 bases, there was a span of 18 bases. Germline lookup yields CDR1 MNHEY and CDR2 SMNVEV (reference sequence). The CDR3 extends over 14 amino acids. CDR3 coding DNA: TGTGCCAGCAGGCCGGGACCCCTTACTAGTGAGCAGTTCTTC. Amino acid sequence: CASRPGPLTSEQFF.

DNA of the CDR3: TGTGCCAGCAGCGTAGCAACGAGGGACAGGTACAATGAGCAGTTCTTC. It specifies CASSVATRDRYNEQFF. The chain recombines TRBV9 with TRBJ2-1; 8 nucleotides line up with TRBD1. The germline V gene encodes CDR1 SGDLS and CDR2 YYNGEE. V shed 0 bases, J shed 4 bases, and the junction held 6 bases outside the gene matches. The CDR3 loop spans 16 amino acids.

The CDR3 here is CASSRRSYNEQFF. The CDR3 nucleotides read TGTGCCAGCAGTCGGCGGTCCTACAATGAGCAGTTCTTC. The chain carries TRBV11-3 and TRBJ2-1; D is unresolved. V lost 6 bases and J 1 base, leaving 7 bases between the germline ends. This CDR3 has 13 amino acids. Germline V gives CDR1 SGHNT, CDR2 YENEEA.

This clone has a single count. The chain is built from TRBV10-3 and TRBJ1-5; 7 bases match TRBD1. Unmatched junction bases numbered 4, after V lost 3 bases and J lost 2 bases. CDR3 size: 15 residues. Per germline, CDR1 ENHRY and CDR2 SYGVKD. The CDR3 is CAISDPTGGNQPQHF. The CDR3 DNA sequence: TGTGCCATCAGTGACCCAACAGGGGGCAATCAGCCCCAGCATTTT.

This clone was detected a few times. The V call is TRBV18, the J call TRBJ1-4, with 7 bases fitting TRBD1. Per germline, CDR1 KGHSH and CDR2 LQKENI. After removal of 6 bases from V and 8 bases from J, the junction contained 9 bases not matched to a gene. The CDR3 runs 14 residues. In DNA form, the CDR3 reads TGTGCCAGCTCGCTGACAGGGAAGATGGAAAAACTGTTTTTT. This gives the protein CASSLTGKMEKLFF.

V and J are TRBV27 and TRBJ1-2; D is undetermined. Germline values: CDR1 MNHEY, CDR2 SMNVEV (reference sequence). The CDR3 covers 14 residues. The V end lost 2 bases, the J end lost 8 bases, and 15 bases lay between the germline ends. This CDR3 reads CASSLNPGISGYTF. The CDR3, as DNA: TGTGCCAGCAGTTTAAACCCGGGAATTTCCGGCTACACCTTC.

The J gene is TRBJ1-1, the V gene TRBV28, with D perhaps TRBD1 (6 bases). V was cut by 8 bases and J by 7 bases, with 14 bases left in between. Looked up from germline, CDR1 is MDHEN and CDR2 is SYDVKM. The CDR3 runs 12 residues. The CDR3 DNA reads TGTGCCAGCCAAGGACAGACCTTTGAAGCTTTCTTT. Translating gives CASQGQTFEAFF.